Listed below are T cell receptor beta chains from one sample, sequenced in a study of control samples from healthy donors and cancer patients. The protocol was immunoSEQ multiplex PCR, while the TCRdb copy is restricted to in-frame clones and leaves out a portion. The table has approximately 230,000 clones, more than 65% seen once. The sample taken for sequencing was PBMCs. These receptors all stem from a woman aged 60 to 75 with lung cancer. Both conserved end residues are part of each CDR3. The D gene is left open where the match is weak. Clone size is not always given. Where it is, it says once, few, many or a class for expanded clones.

>TRBJ1-6|TRBV5-1|once|-
TGCGCCAGCAGCTTGGCCGGTCGCGGCAGCGGCGATTCACCCCTCCACTTT
CASSLAGRGSGDSPLHF
>TRBJ1-4|TRBV4-1|once|-
TGCGCCAGCAGCCAACCCCGGACTACTAAGCCAACTAATGAAAAACTGTTTTTT
CASSQPRTTKPTNEKLFF
>TRBJ2-1|TRBV3-1/TRBV3-2|-|-
TGTGCCAGCCTCGCTTCCTCGAGCTCCTACAATGAGCAGTTCTTC
CASLASSSSYNEQFF
>TRBJ1-3|TRBV28|-|-
TGTGTCAGCAACCAAGGCAGGACCTCTGGAAACACCATATATTTT
CVSNQGRTSGNTIYF
>TRBJ2-3|TRBV5-1|-|TRBD1
TGCGCCAGCAGCTTGCCCAGCCTTGACAGGGGCACAGATACGCAGTATTTT
CASSLPSLDRGTDTQYF
>TRBJ1-1|TRBV7-9|-|TRBD1
TGTGCCAGCAGCCTTACGGACAGGGGGGACACTGAAGCTTTCTTT
CASSLTDRGDTEAFF
>TRBJ2-3|TRBV3-1/TRBV3-2|once|-
TGTGCCAGCAGCCAAGGACCCGGAGATACGCAGTATTTT
CASSQGPGDTQYF
>TRBJ1-1|TRBV2|-|TRBD1
TGTGCCAGTGGTTTTCAGGGGGTAGGCACTGAAGCTTTCTTT
CASGFQGVGTEAFF
>TRBJ1-2|TRBV28|-|TRBD1
TGTGCCAGCAGCCACGGGGGACAGGGTAACTATGGCTACACCTTC
CASSHGGQGNYGYTF
>TRBJ2-2|TRBV24-1|-|-
TGTGCCACTAGGGGCCGGGCAGCCAACACCGGGGAGCTGTTTTTT
CATRGRAANTGELFF
>TRBJ1-2|TRBV15|-|TRBD1
TGTGCCACCAGCAGTAGACGGGCAGGGGGTAACTATGGCTACACCTTC
CATSSRRAGGNYGYTF
>TRBJ2-3|TRBV9|-|-
TGTGCCAGCAGCGTATATAACACAGATACGCAGTATTTT
CASSVYNTDTQYF
>TRBJ1-5|TRBV15|few|-
TGTGCCACCAGCAGAGATCCTGAGGGCAATCAGCCCCAGCATTTT
CATSRDPEGNQPQHF
>TRBJ1-2|TRBV2|-|-
TGTGCCAGCAGTGCAGCGACCGGGGAAGTCGGTGGCTACACCTTC
CASSAATGEVGGYTF
>TRBJ1-1|TRBV19|-|-
TGTGCCAGTAGTATCGGGGACTTGAGGACTGAAGCTTTCTTT
CASSIGDLRTEAFF
>TRBJ2-2|TRBV28|-|-
TGTGCCAGCAGTTTATACACCGGGGAGCTGTTTTTT
CASSLYTGELFF
>TRBJ2-7|TRBV5-1|many|TRBD2
TGCGCCAGCAGCTTGGAGGCTAGCGGGGGCTACGAGCAGTACTTC
CASSLEASGGYEQYF
>TRBJ1-5|TRBV2|-|-
TGTGCCAGCAGTTTAGGGGAGGGCAATCAGCCCCAGCATTTT
CASSLGEGNQPQHF
>TRBJ2-3|TRBV10-3|-|TRBD2
TGTGCCATCAGTTCACAGCGGGGGGATATAGATACGCAGTATTTT
CAISSQRGDIDTQYF
>TRBJ2-7|TRBV6-1|-|-
TGTGCCAGCAGTGAAGGGGCGGGGTCCCTCTACGAGCAGTACTTC
CASSEGAGSLYEQYF
>TRBJ1-6|TRBV3-1/TRBV3-2|-|-
TGTGCCAGCAGCCAAGATTGGACGGAGGCACCCCTCCACTTT
CASSQDWTEAPLHF
>TRBJ2-1|TRBV7-8|-|TRBD2
TGTGCCAGCAGCTTAGGAGCGGGATCGTTCAATGAGCAGTTCTTC
CASSLGAGSFNEQFF
>TRBJ2-3|TRBV13|once|-
TGTGCCAGCAGCACATTAGCGGAGAGCACAGATACGCAGTATTTT
CASSTLAESTDTQYF
>TRBJ1-6|TRBV5-1|once|TRBD1
TGCGCCAGCAGCTCGGGACAGGGAAATAATTCACCCCTCCACTTT
CASSSGQGNNSPLHF
>TRBJ2-1|TRBV6-4|-|TRBD2
TGTGCCAGCAGTGACTCCACTAGCGGGAGGCCCAGGGAGCAGTTCTTC
CASSDSTSGRPREQFF
>TRBJ2-7|TRBV6-6|-|TRBD1
TGTGCCAGCAGTTACTCGATAGGGACAGGGAACTACGAGCAGTACTTC
CASSYSIGTGNYEQYF
>TRBJ2-2|TRBV5-1|once|-
TGCGCCAGCAGCTTACAGGGCTCCCCCGGGGAGCTGTTTTTT
CASSLQGSPGELFF